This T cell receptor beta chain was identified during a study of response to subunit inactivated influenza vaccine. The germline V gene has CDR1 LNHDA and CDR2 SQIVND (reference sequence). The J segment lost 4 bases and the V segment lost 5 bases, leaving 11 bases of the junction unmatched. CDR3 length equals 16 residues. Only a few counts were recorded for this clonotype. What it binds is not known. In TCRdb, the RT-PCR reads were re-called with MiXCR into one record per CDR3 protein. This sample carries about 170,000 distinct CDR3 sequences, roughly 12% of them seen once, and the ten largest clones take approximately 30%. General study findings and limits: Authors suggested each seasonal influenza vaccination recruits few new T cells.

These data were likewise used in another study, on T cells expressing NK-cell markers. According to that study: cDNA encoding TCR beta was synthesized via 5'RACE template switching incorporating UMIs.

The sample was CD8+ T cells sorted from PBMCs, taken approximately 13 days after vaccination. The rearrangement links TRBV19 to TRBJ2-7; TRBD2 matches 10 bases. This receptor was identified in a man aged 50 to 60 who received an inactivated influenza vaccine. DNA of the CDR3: TGTGCCAGTAGTTTTTATCCCGGGACTAGCGCTTACGAGCAGTACTTC. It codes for CASSFYPGTSAYEQYF.